Shown below are 14 T cell receptor beta chains from a single sample sequenced in a study of blood T cell repertoires in COVID-19. The table came from immunoSEQ multiplex PCR; TCRdb's copy has only in-frame clones and leaves some out. Among approximately 170,000 clones listed, roughly four fifths were seen once. Sequenced input: peripheral blood. These receptor sequences come from a woman aged 70-85 years with COVID-19, enrolled during active disease.

The chain couples TRBV6-6 to TRBJ2-7; D might be TRBD1 (5 bases). Trimming removed 1 base from V and 0 bases from J, with 7 bases in between. The CDR3 is 14 amino acids. The V gene's germline CDR1 is MNHNY and CDR2 SVGAGI (reference sequence). The CDR3 region is CASSYLDNSYEQYF. Here the CDR3 DNA reads TGTGCCAGCAGTTACTTGGACAACTCCTACGAGCAGTACTTC.

This sequence joins TRBV7-2 and TRBJ2-3; possibly TRBD1 for D (5 bases). The germline V gene encodes CDR1 SGHTA and CDR2 FQGNSA. Between the trimmed V and J ends, which lost 1 base and 0 bases, there was a span of 8 bases. The CDR3 contains 15 residues. This CDR3 reads CASSLVGASTDTQYF. In DNA form, the CDR3 reads TGTGCCAGCAGCTTAGTAGGGGCTAGCACAGATACGCAGTATTTT.

This chain uses TRBV4-3 with TRBJ2-1; 10 bases fit TRBD2. This CDR3 region has 16 residues. After removal of 0 bases from V and 6 bases from J, the junction contained 5 bases not matched to a gene. Germline V gene sequence: CDR1 LGHNA, CDR2 YSLEER. The CDR3 spells CASSQESSGRGNEQFF. CDR3 bases: TGCGCCAGCAGCCAAGAGTCGAGCGGGAGGGGCAATGAGCAGTTCTTC.

The chain combines TRBV2 with TRBJ1-4; 7 bases are a match to TRBD1. CDR1 and CDR2 from the germline V gene are SNHLY and FYNNEI. The CDR3 is 15 residues long. Unmatched junction bases numbered 7, after V lost 1 base and J lost 8 bases. The CDR3: CASSEEGAEGEKLFF. The CDR3 DNA reads as TGTGCCAGCAGTGAAGAGGGGGCAGAGGGGGAAAAACTGTTTTTT.

This clone was recorded a few times. The rearrangement joins TRBV30 to TRBJ2-7; TRBD2 is a possible D gene (6 bases). V lost 3 bases and J 4 bases, leaving 19 bases between the germline ends. The germline CDR1 and CDR2 sequences are GTSNPN and SVGIG (reference sequence). CDR3 length equals 15 residues. The CDR3: CAWRVESGRRYEQYF. DNA of the CDR3: TGTGCCTGGAGGGTGGAGTCAGGGAGGCGGTACGAGCAGTACTTC.

There are a few counts of this clone. The CDR3 loop is CASSLGTGAHNEQFF. CDR3 in DNA: TGCGCCAGCAGCTTGGGGACAGGGGCACACAATGAGCAGTTCTTC. V usage is TRBV5-1 and J usage is TRBJ2-1, with 9 bases matching TRBD1. Germline trimming cut 0 bases from V and 5 bases from J; bases unmatched to any gene: 3. CDR1 is SGHRS and CDR2 is YFSETQ in the germline V gene. The length of the CDR3 is 15 residues.

The rearrangement uses TRBV9 and TRBJ1-4, with D possibly being TRBD1 (6 bases). The CDR3 has 16 residues. Germline V CDR1 and CDR2: SGDLS, YYNGEE. The ends were cut back, 1 base at V and 4 bases at J, with 14 bases in the middle. The CDR3 is CASSVSPRGGNEKLFF. CDR3 nucleotide sequence: TGTGCCAGCAGCGTATCCCCCAGGGGCGGTAATGAAAAACTGTTTTTT.

The chain links TRBV5-1 to TRBJ2-7; 16 nucleotides agree with TRBD2. Germline CDR1 and CDR2: SGHRS and YFSETQ. V shed 4 bases, J shed 6 bases, and the junction held 4 bases outside the gene matches. CDR3 size: 15 residues. The CDR3 reads CASSQGLAGGAEQYF. The CDR3 coding sequence is TGCGCCAGCAGCCAGGGACTAGCGGGAGGGGCCGAGCAGTACTTC. The complete variable domain, with remaining parts taken from reference TRBV5-1 and TRBJ2-7, reads KAGVTQTPRYLIKTRGQQVTLSCSPISGHRSVSWYQQTPGQGLQFLFEYFSETQRNKGNFPGRFSGRQFSNSRSEMNVSTLELGDSALYLCASSQGLAGGAEQYFGPGTRLTVT.

The V call is TRBV25-1, the J call TRBJ1-5; D call uncertain. Germline V gene lookup returns CDR1 MGHDK and CDR2 SYGVNS. The CDR3 spans 13 residues. Deletions cut 2 bases from V and 2 bases from J, with 4 bases between. The CDR3: CASSESGNQPQHF. In DNA form, the CDR3 reads TGTGCCAGCAGTGAAAGCGGCAATCAGCCCCAGCATTTT.

The chain employs TRBV11-2 and TRBJ2-7; D not certain. This CDR3 contains 13 residues. CDR1 is SGHAT and CDR2 is FQNNGV in the germline V gene. V was clipped by 1 base and J by 3 bases, with 7 bases between them. The CDR3 reads CASSLGAYYEQYF. In DNA, the CDR3 is TGTGCCAGCAGCTTAGGCGCGTACTACGAGCAGTACTTC.

The rearrangement joins TRBV6-5 to TRBJ1-6, with D possibly being TRBD1 (5 bases). Trimming pared 8 bases from V and 6 bases from J, leaving 17 bases between. This CDR3 is built from 15 residues. The germline gives CDR1 MNHEY, CDR2 SVGAGI. Here the CDR3 reads CASSGDGALNSPLHF. Written as DNA, the CDR3 is TGTGCCAGCTCGGGGGACGGGGCTCTTAATTCACCCCTCCACTTT.

The table lists this clone with a count of one. This chain joins TRBV10-2 and TRBJ1-4; D unclear. The V and J ends lost 7 bases and 0 bases respectively, with 3 bases between them. CDR1 is WSHSY, CDR2 SAAADI, per germline. The CDR3 consists of 12 residues. Here the CDR3 DNA reads TGCGCCAGCACGGCAACTAATGAAAAACTGTTTTTT. It codes for CASTATNEKLFF.

This rearrangement joins TRBV5-1 to TRBJ2-4; TRBD2 might be the D (6 bases). V gave up 3 bases and J gave up 0 bases, with 16 bases separating them. Germline assignment: CDR1 SGHRS and CDR2 YFSETQ. The CDR3 has 17 amino acids. In nucleotides, the CDR3 is TGCGCCAGCAGCTCGATGCGGGGAACTCTAGCCAAAAACATTCAGTACTTC. Translated: CASSSMRGTLAKNIQYF.

A few counts support this clone. The chain combines TRBV27 with TRBJ1-2; D perhaps matches TRBD1 (5 bases). This CDR3 region has 14 residues. Trimming left V 4 bases short and J 2 bases short, with 11 bases between. Germline CDR1 is MNHEY and CDR2 is SMNVEV (reference sequence). The CDR3 reads CASSWVGGNYGYTF. Here the CDR3 DNA reads TGTGCCAGCAGTTGGGTGGGGGGGAACTATGGCTACACCTTC.